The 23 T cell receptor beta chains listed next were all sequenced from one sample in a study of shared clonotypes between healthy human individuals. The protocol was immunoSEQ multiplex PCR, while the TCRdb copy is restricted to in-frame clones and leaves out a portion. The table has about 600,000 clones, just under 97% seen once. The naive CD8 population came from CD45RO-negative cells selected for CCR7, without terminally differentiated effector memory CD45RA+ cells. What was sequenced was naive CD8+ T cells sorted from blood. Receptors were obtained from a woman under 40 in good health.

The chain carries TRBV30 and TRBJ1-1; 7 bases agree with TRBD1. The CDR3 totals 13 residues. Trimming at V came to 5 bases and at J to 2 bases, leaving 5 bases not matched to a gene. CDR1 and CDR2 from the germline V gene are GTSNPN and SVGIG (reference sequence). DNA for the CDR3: TGTGCCTGGGAGACAGGGAGAAACACTGAAGCTTTCTTT. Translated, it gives CAWETGRNTEAFF.

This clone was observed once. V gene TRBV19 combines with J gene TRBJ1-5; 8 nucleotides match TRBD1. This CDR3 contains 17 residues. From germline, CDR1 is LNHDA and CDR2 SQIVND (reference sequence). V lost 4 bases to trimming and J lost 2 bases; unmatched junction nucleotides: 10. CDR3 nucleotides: TGTGCCAGTAGTACCCAAACCGACAGGGGTCGCAATCAGCCCCAGCATTTT. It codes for CASSTQTDRGRNQPQHF.

In DNA form, the CDR3 reads TGTGCCAGCAGCTTCGAGGGCTGGGGAGAGACCCAGTACTTC. Amino acid sequence: CASSFEGWGETQYF. J is TRBJ2-5 and V is TRBV7-7, with TRBD2 as a possible D gene (5 bases). The CDR3 consists of 14 residues. The V and J ends lost 3 bases and 4 bases respectively, with 12 bases between them. The germline CDR1 and CDR2 sequences are SSHAT and FNYEAQ (reference sequence).

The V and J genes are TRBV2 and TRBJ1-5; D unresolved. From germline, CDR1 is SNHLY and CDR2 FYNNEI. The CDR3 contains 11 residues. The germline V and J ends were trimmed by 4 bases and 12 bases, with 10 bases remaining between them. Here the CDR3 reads CASSGQENQHF. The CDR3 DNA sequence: TGTGCCAGCAGTGGGCAGGAAAACCAGCATTTT.

CDR3 region: CASSHVTAYTEAFF. CDR3 DNA: TGTGCCAGCAGCCACGTGACAGCTTACACTGAAGCTTTCTTT. The genes are TRBV7-2 and TRBJ1-1; TRBD1 is a possible D gene (5 bases). This CDR3 region has 14 residues. Germline CDR1 reads SGHTA; CDR2 reads FQGNSA. V shed 5 bases and J shed 3 bases, with 13 bases lying between them.

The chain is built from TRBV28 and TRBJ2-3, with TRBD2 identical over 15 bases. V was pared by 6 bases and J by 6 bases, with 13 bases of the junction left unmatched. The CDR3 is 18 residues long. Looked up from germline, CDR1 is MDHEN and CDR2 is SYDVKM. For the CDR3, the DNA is TGTGCCAGCAGCAGAAGGAGATACGGGACTAGCGGGAGGGATACGCAGTATTTT. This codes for CASSRRRYGTSGRDTQYF.

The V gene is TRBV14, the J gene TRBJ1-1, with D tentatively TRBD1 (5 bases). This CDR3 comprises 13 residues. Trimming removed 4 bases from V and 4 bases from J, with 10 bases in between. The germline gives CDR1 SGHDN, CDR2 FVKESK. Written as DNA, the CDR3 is TGTGCCAGCAGCCCGTTGGGGGGCACTGAAGCTTTCTTT. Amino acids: CASSPLGGTEAFF.

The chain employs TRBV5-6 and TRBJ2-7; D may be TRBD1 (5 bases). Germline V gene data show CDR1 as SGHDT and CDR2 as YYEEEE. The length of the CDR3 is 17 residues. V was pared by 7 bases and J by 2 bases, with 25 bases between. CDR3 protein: CASGAQGLTPVTYEQYF. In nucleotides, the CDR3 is TGTGCCAGCGGGGCTCAGGGCTTGACACCGGTTACCTACGAGCAGTACTTC.

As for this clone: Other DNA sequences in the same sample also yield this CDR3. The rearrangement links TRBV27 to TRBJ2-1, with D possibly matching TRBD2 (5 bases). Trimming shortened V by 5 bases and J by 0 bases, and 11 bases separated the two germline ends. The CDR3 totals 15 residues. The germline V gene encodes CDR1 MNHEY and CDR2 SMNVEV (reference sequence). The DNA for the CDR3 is TGTGCCAGCAGTCCCACGGGAAGCTCCTACAATGAGCAGTTCTTC. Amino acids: CASSPTGSSYNEQFF.

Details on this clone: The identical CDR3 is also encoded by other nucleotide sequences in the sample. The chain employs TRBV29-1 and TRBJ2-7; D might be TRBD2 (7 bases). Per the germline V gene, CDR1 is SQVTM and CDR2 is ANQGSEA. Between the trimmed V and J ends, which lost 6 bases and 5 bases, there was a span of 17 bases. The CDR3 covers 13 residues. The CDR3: CSVRGGRVHEQYF. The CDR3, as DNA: TGCAGCGTGAGGGGGGGGAGAGTCCACGAGCAGTACTTC.

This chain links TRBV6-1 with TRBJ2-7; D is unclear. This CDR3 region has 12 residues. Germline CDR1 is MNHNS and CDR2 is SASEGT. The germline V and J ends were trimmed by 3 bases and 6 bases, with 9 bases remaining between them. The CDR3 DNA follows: TGTGCCAGCAGTGACTGGGATTCCGAGCAGTACTTC. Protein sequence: CASSDWDSEQYF.

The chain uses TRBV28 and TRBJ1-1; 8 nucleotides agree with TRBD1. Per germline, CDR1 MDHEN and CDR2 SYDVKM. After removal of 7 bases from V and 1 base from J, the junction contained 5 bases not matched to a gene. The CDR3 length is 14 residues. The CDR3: CASTLTGANTEAFF. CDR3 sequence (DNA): TGTGCCAGCACCCTGACAGGGGCGAACACTGAAGCTTTCTTT. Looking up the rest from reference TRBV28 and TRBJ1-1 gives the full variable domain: DVKVTQSSRYLVKRTGEKVFLECVQDMDHENMFWYRQDPGLGLRLIYFSYDVKMKEKGDIPEGYSVSREKKERFSLILESASTNQTSMYLCASTLTGANTEAFFGQGTRLTVV.

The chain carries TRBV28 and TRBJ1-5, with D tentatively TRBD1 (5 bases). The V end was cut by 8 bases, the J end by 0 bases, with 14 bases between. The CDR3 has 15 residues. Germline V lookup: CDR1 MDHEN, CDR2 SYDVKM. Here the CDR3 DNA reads TGTGCCAGCTTCGACCTCAGGGATAGCAATCAGCCCCAGCATTTT. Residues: CASFDLRDSNQPQHF.

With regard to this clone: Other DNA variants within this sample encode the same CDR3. The CDR3 loop reads CASSPSGGPLSYEQYF. The DNA of the CDR3 is TGTGCCAGCAGTCCTAGTGGGGGTCCTCTTTCCTACGAGCAGTACTTC. This sequence joins TRBV27 and TRBJ2-7; D may match TRBD1 or TRBD2 (5 bases each). The germline V and J ends were trimmed by 5 bases and 1 base, with 18 bases remaining between them. The CDR3 has 16 amino acids. Germline loops: CDR1 MNHEY, CDR2 SMNVEV (reference sequence).

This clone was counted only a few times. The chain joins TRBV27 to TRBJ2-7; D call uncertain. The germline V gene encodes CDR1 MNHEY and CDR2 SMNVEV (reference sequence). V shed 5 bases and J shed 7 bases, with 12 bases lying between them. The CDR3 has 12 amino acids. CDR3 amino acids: CASSGPSREQYF. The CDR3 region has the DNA TGTGCCAGCAGTGGGCCGTCTCGAGAGCAGTACTTC.

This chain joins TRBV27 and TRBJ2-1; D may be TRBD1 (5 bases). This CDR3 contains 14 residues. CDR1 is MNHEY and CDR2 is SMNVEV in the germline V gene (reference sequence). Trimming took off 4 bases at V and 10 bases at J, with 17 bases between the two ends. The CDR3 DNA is TGTGCCAGCAGTTCTTGGACATCCGACCGGGAGCAGTTCTTC. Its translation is CASSSWTSDREQFF.

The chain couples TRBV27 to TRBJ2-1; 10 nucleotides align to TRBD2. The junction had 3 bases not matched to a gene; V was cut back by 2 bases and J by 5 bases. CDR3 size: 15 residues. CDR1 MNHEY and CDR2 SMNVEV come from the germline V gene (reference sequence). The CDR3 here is CASSLLAGVNNEQFF. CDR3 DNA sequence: TGTGCCAGCAGTTTACTAGCGGGAGTTAACAATGAGCAGTTCTTC.

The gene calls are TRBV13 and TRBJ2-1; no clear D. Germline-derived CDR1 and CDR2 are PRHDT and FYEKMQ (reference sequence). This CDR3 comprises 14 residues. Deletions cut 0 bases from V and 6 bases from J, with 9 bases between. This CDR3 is CASSLGAQRNEQFF. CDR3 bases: TGTGCCAGCAGCTTAGGAGCCCAGCGCAATGAGCAGTTCTTC.

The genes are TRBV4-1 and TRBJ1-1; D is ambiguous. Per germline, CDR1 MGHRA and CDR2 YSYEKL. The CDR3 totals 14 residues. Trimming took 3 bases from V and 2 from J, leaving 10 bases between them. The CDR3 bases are TGCGCCAGCAGCCAGGGAATCTCCAACACTGAAGCTTTCTTT. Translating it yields CASSQGISNTEAFF.

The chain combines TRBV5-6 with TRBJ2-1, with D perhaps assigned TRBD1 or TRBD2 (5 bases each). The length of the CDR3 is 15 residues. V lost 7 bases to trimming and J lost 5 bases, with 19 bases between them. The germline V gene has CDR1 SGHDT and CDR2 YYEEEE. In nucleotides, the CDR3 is TGTGCCAGCGGGGACCATGGGGAGCGGCACAATGAGCAGTTCTTC. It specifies CASGDHGERHNEQFF. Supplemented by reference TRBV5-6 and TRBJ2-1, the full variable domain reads DAGVTQSPTHLIKTRGQQVTLRCSPKSGHDTVSWYQQALGQGPQFIFQYYEEEERQRGNFPDRFSGHQFPNYSSELNVNALLLGDSALYLCASGDHGERHNEQFFGPGTRLTVL.

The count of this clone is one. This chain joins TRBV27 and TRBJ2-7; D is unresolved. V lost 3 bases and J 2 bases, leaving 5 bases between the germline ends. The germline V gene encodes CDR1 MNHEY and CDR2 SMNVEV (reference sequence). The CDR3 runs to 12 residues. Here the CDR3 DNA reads TGTGCCAGCAGTTTTGGCACCTACGAGCAGTACTTC. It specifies CASSFGTYEQYF.

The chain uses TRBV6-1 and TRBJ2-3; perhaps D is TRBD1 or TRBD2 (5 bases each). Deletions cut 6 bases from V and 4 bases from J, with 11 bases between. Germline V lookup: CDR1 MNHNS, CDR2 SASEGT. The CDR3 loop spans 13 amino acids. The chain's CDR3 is CASRPLGADTQYF. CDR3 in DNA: TGTGCCAGCAGGCCCCTGGGGGCAGATACGCAGTATTTT.

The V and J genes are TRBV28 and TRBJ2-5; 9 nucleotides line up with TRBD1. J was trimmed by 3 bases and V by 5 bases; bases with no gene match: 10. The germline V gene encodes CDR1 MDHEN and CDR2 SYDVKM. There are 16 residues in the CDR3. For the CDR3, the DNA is TGTGCCAGCAGTCGTAGACCTACAGGGGGCGAAGAGACCCAGTACTTC. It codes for CASSRRPTGGEETQYF.